The entry below describes one T cell receptor beta chain. Antigen unknown. Trimming pared 9 bases from V and 1 base from J, leaving 16 bases between. The CDR3 loop spans 15 amino acids. In germline, CDR1 is LNHDA, CDR2 SQIVND (reference sequence). TCRdb's table, derived via immunoSEQ multiplex PCR, lists solely in-frame clones and lacks some. The sample includes around 95,000 clones, around nine tenths seen only once; the top ten take roughly 15%. The data stem from a study of T cell responses to AZD1222 COVID-19 vaccine. In the study overall: Second-dose intervals of approximately 4 or approximately 12 weeks were pooled. Study-wide results and limits: Repertoire sampling was restricted to post-peak T cell response timepoints. Clonal diversity was possibly underestimated; the donors were predominantly white British and more often female. Dominant CD4 TCR responses targeted spike regions 160-218 and 743-854.

Source: peripheral blood, taken on day 0 of AZD1222 vaccination. The clonotype was recovered from an adult in good health. V usage is TRBV19 and J usage is TRBJ1-3; D unresolved. The CDR3 coding sequence is TGTGCCAGCCGGAACAGTGACATATCTGGAAACACCATATATTTT. Residues: CASRNSDISGNTIYF.